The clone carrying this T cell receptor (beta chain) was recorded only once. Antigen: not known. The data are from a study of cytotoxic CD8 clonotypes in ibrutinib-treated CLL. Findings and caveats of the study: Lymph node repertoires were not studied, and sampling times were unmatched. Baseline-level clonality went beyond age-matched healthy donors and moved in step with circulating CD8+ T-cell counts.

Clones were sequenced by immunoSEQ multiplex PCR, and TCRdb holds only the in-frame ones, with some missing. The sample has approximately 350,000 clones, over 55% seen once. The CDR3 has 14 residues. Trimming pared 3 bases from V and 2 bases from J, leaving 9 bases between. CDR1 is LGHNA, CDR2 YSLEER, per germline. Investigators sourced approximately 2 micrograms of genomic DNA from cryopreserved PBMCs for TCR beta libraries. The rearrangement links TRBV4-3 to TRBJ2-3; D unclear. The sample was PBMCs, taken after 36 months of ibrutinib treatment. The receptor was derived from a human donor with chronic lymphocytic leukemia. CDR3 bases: TGCGCCAGCAGCCAGGGTCCTCACACAGATACGCAGTATTTT. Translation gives CASSQGPHTDTQYF.